A single TCR beta chain is shown here with its context. The antigen is not known. Other DNA sequences in this sample translate to the same CDR3. Thyroid surgery was preceded by no treatment in any patient. This sample was included in a study of metastatic and nonmetastatic thyroid tumors. Study context: The comparison covered peripheral blood and tumor or nodule tissue in malignant and benign thyroid patients.

General study findings and limits: Across blood and tumor, TCR beta diversity in malignant thyroid tumors was reportedly significantly higher than in benign nodules.

V lost 4 bases and J lost 9; bases outside the gene matches: 15. Germline values: CDR1 MDHEN, CDR2 SYDVKM. The CDR3 is 15 residues long. In the study's own analysis: The study took CDR3 differences across clinicopathological groups and made a distant-metastasis classifier for papillary thyroid cancer from them. TCRdb reanalyzed the PCR reads with MiXCR. These V and J calls originate from TCRdb's pipeline instead of the authors' own analysis. The table records 45,000 to 50,000 clones, about 20% of them present only once. The J gene is TRBJ2-7, the V gene TRBV28, with TRBD1 matching over 7 bases. The sample was blood. This clonotype was obtained from a male donor with papillary thyroid cancer or a benign thyroid nodule (not recorded which). Some clones in this sample may be carry-over from other donors' samples. This CDR3 reads CASSSPGTGVQVQYF. Written as DNA, the CDR3 is TGTGCCAGCAGTTCCCCCGGTACAGGGGTTCAGGTGCAGTACTTC.